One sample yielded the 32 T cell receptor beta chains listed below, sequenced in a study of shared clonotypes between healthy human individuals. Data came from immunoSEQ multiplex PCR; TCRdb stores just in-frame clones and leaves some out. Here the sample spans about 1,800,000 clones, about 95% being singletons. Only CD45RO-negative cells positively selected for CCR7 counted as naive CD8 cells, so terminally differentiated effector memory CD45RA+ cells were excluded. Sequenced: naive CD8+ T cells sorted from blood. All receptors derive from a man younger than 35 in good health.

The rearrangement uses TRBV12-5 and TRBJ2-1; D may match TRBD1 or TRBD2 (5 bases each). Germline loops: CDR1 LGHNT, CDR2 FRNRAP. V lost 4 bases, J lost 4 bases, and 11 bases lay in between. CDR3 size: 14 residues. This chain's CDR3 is CASGSGTQYNEQFF. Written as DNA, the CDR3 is TGTGCTAGTGGTTCCGGGACCCAGTACAATGAGCAGTTCTTC.

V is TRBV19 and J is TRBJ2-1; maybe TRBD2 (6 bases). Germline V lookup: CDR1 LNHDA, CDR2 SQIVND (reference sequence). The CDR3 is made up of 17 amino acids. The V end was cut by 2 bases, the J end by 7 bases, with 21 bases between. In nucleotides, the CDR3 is TGTGCCAGTAGTATAAAGGGATTTGTGGAGGGAGTAAATGAGCAGTTCTTC. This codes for CASSIKGFVEGVNEQFF.

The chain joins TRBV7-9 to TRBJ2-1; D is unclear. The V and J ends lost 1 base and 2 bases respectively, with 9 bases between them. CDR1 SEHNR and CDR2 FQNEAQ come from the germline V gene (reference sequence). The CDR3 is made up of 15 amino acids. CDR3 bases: TGTGCCAGCAGCTTAGAAAGGGTAACCTACAATGAGCAGTTCTTC. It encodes CASSLERVTYNEQFF.

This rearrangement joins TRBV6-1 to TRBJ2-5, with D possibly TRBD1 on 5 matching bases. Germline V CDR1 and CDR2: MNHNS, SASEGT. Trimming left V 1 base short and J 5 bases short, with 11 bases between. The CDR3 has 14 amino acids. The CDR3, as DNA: TGTGCCAGCAGTGAAGGTGACAGCGAGGAGACCCAGTACTTC. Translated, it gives CASSEGDSEETQYF.

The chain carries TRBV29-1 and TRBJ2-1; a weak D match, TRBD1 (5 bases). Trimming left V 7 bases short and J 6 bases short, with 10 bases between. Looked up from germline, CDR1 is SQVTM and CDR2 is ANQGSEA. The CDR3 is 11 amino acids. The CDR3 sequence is CSGLQGNEQFF. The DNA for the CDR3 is TGCAGCGGTCTCCAGGGCAATGAGCAGTTCTTC.

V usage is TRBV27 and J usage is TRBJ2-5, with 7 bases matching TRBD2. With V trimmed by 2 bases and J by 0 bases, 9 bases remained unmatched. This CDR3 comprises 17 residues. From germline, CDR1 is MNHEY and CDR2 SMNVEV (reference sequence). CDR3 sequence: CASSLLSASGYQETQYF. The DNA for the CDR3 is TGTGCCAGCAGTTTACTATCCGCTAGCGGCTACCAAGAGACCCAGTACTTC.

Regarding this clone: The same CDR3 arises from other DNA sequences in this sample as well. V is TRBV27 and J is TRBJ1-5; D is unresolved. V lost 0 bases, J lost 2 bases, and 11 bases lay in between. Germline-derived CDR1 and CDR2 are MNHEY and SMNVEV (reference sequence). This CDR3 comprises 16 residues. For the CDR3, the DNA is TGTGCCAGCAGTTTATCGGCCGGGGAGGGCAATCAGCCCCAGCATTTT. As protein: CASSLSAGEGNQPQHF.

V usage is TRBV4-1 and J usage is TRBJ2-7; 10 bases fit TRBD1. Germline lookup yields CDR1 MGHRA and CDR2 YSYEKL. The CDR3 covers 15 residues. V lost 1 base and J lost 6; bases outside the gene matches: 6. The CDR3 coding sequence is TGCGCCAGCAGCCAAGGCAGAGGGACAGGGGTCGAGCAGTACTTC. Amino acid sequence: CASSQGRGTGVEQYF.

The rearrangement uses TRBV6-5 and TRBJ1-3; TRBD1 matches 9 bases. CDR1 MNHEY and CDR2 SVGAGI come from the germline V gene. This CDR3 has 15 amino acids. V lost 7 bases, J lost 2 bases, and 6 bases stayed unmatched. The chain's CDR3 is CASKPGTGTGNTIYF. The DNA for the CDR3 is TGTGCCAGCAAGCCCGGGACAGGGACTGGAAACACCATATATTTT.

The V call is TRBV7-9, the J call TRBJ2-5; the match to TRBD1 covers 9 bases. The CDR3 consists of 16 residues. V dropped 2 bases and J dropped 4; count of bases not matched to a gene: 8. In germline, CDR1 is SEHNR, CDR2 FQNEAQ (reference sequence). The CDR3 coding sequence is TGTGCCAGCAGCTTACCTCGGACAGGGGTGGTAGAGACCCAGTACTTC. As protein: CASSLPRTGVVETQYF.

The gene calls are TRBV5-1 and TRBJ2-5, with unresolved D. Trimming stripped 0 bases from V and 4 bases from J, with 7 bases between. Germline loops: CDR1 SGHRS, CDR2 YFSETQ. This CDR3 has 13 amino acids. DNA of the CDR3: TGCGCCAGCAGCTTGGTTCGTTCAGAGACCCAGTACTTC. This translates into CASSLVRSETQYF.

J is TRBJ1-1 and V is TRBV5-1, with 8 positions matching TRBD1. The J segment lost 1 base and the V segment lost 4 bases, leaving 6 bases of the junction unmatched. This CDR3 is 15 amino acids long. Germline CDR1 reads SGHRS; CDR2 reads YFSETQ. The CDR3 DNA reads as TGCGCCAGCAGCGAGCCGGGACAGGAGAACACTGAAGCTTTCTTT. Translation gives CASSEPGQENTEAFF. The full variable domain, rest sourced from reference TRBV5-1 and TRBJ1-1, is KAGVTQTPRYLIKTRGQQVTLSCSPISGHRSVSWYQQTPGQGLQFLFEYFSETQRNKGNFPGRFSGRQFSNSRSEMNVSTLELGDSALYLCASSEPGQENTEAFFGQGTRLTVV.

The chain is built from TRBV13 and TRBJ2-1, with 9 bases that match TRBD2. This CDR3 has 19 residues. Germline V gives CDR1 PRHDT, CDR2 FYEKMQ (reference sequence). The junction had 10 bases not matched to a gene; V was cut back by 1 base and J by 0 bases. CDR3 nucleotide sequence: TGTGCCAGCAGCTTAGCAGCGGGAGGCAGAATAAGCTCCTACAATGAGCAGTTCTTC. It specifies CASSLAAGGRISSYNEQFF.

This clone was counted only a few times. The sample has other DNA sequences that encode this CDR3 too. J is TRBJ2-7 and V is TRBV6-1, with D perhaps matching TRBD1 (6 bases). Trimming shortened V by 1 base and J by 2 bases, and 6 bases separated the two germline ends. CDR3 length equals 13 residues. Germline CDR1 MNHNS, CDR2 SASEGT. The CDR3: CASSEGTAYEQYF. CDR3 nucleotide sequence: TGTGCCAGCAGTGAAGGGACAGCCTACGAGCAGTACTTC.

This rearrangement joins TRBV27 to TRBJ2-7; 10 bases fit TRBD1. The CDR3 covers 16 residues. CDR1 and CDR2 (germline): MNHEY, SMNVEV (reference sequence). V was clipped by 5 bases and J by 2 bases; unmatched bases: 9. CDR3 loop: CASSPSLGQGAYEQYF. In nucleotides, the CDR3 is TGTGCCAGCAGTCCTTCACTCGGACAGGGGGCCTACGAGCAGTACTTC.

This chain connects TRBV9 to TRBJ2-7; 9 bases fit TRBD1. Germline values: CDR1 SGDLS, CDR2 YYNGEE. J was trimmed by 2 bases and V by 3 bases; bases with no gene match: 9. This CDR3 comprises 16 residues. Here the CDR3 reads CASSGPQGASPYEQYF. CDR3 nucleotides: TGTGCCAGCAGCGGACCACAGGGGGCTTCCCCCTACGAGCAGTACTTC.

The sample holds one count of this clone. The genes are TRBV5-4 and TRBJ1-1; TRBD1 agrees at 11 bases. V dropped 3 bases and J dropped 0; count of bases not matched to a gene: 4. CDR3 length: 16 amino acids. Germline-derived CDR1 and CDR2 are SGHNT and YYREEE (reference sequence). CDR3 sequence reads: CASSWGQGGMNTEAFF. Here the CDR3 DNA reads TGTGCCAGCAGCTGGGGACAGGGGGGCATGAACACTGAAGCTTTCTTT.

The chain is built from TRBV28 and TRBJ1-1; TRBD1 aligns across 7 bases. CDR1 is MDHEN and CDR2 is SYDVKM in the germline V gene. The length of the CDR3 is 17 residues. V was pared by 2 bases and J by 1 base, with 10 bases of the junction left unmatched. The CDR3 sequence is CASSLRIWGTENTEAFF. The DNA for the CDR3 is TGTGCCAGCAGTTTAAGAATTTGGGGGACAGAGAACACTGAAGCTTTCTTT.

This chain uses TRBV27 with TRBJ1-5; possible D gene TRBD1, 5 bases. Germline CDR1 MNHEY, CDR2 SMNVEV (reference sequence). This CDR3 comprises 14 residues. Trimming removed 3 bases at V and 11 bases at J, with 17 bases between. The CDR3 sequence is CASSLSAGPEAQHF. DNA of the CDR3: TGTGCCAGCAGTTTGTCGGCAGGGCCTGAGGCCCAGCATTTT.

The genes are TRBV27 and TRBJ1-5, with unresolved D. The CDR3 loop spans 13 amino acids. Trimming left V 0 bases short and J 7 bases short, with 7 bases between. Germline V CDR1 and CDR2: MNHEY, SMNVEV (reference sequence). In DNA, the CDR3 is TGTGCCAGCAGTTTATCGTACAGCCAGCCCCAGCATTTT. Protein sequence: CASSLSYSQPQHF.

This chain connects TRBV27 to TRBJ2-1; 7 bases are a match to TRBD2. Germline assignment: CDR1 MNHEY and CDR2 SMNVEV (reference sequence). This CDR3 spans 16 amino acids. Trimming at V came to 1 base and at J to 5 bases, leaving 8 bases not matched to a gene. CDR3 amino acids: CASSLFSGRAHNEQFF. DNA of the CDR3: TGTGCCAGCAGTTTATTTTCGGGGAGGGCCCACAATGAGCAGTTCTTC.

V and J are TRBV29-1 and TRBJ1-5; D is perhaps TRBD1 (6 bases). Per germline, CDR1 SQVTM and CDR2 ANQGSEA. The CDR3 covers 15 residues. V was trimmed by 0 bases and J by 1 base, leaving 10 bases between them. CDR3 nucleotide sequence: TGCAGCGTTGAAGAGGGGGCTGGCAGCAATCAGCCCCAGCATTTT. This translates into CSVEEGAGSNQPQHF.

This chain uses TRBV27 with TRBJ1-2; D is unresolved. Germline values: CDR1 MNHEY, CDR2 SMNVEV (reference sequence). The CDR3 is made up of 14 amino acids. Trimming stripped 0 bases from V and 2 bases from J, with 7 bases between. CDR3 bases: TGTGCCAGCAGTTTATCGGTCACCAACTATGGCTACACCTTC. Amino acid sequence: CASSLSVTNYGYTF.

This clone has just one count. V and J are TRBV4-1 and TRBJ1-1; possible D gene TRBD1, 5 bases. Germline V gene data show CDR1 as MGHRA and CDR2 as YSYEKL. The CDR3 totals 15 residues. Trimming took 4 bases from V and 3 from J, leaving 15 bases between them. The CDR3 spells CASSLTVGDHTEAFF. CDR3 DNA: TGCGCCAGCAGCCTAACGGTGGGGGACCACACTGAAGCTTTCTTT.

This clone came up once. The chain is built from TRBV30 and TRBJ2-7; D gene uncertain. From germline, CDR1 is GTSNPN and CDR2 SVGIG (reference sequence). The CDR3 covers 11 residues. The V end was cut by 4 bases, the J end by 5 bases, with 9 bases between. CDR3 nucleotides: TGTGCCTGGACGAACCTGGACGAGCAGTACTTC. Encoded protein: CAWTNLDEQYF.

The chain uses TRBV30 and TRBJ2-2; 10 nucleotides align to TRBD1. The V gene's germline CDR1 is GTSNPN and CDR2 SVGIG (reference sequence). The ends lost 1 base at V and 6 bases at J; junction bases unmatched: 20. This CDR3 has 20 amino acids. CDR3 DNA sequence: TGTGCCTGGAGTGAAACCGGGACAGGGGAGGGTATCGCGTGGGCCGGGGAGCTGTTTTTT. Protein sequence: CAWSETGTGEGIAWAGELFF.

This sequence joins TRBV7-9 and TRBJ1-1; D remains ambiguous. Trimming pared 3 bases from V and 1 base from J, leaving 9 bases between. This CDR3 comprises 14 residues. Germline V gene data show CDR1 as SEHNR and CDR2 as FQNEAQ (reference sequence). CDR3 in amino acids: CASSFSPTNTEAFF. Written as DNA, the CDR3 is TGTGCCAGCAGCTTTAGTCCGACGAACACTGAAGCTTTCTTT.

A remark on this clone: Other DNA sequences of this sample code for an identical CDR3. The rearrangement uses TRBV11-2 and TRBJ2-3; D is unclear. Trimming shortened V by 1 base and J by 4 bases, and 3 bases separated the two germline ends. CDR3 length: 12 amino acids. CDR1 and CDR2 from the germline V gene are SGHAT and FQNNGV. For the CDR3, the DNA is TGTGCCAGCAGCTTAGGAGCAGATACGCAGTATTTT. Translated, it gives CASSLGADTQYF.

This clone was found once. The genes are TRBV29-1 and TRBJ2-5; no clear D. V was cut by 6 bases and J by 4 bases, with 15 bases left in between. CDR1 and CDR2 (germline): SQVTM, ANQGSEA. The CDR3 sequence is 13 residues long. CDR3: CSVPVGQVETQYF. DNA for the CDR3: TGCAGCGTCCCGGTCGGGCAAGTAGAGACCCAGTACTTC.

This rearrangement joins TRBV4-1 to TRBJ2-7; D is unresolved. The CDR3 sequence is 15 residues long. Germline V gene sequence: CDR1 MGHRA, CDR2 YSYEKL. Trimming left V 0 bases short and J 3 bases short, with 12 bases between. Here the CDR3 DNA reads TGCGCCAGCAGCCAAGATCGTAGCAGGAGCTACGAGCAGTACTTC. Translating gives CASSQDRSRSYEQYF.

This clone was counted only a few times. The chain's CDR3 is CASSLDFQPQHF. The CDR3 DNA follows: TGTGCCAGCAGCTTGGACTTCCAGCCCCAGCATTTT. V and J are TRBV7-9 and TRBJ1-5; D ambiguous. CDR1 is SEHNR and CDR2 is FQNEAQ in the germline V gene (reference sequence). The CDR3 spans 12 residues. V lost 3 bases and J lost 7, with 7 bases in between.

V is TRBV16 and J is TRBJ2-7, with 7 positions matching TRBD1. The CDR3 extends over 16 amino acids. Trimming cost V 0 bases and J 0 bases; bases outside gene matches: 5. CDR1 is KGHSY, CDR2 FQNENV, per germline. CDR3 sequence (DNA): TGTGCCAGCAGCCAATCACTGACAGGGCCCTCCTACGAGCAGTACTTC. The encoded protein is CASSQSLTGPSYEQYF.